The 32 T cell receptor beta chains below were found in one sample sequenced in a study of regulatory T cells in long-lasting Graves disease. The TCR beta library used iRepertoire HTBI primers with Arm-PCR amplification of CDR3. TCRdb redid the calling of the multiplex PCR reads with MiXCR, one entry per CDR3 protein. The profile shows 500,000 or so distinct CDR3 sequences, 12% to 15% of them singletons. Time point described: newly diagnosed GD, antithyroid drugs for less than 3 months. Scientists built the TCR library using RNA that was extracted from PBMCs. This sample was also put to use in a study of T cells in Graves' hyperthyroidism and ophthalmopathy.

The material was peripheral blood mononuclear cells (PBMCs), obtained at new diagnosis, from a patient treated with antithyroid drugs. The receptors stem from a woman in her 50s with Graves disease.

This sequence joins TRBV5-5 and TRBJ2-2; D is uncertain. Looked up from germline, CDR1 is SGHKS and CDR2 is YYEKEE (reference sequence). V was shortened by 4 bases and J by 0 bases, with 7 bases between the two germline ends. This CDR3 comprises 14 residues. CDR3 sequence reads: CASSPESNTGELFF. The CDR3 DNA reads as TGTGCCAGCAGCCCGGAATCGAACACCGGGGAGCTGTTTTTT.

This clonotype came up many times. The V call is TRBV4-2, the J call TRBJ2-1; 7 bases match TRBD2. Germline trimming cut 3 bases from V and 4 bases from J; bases unmatched to any gene: 6. The CDR3 runs to 15 residues. The germline V gene has CDR1 LGHNA and CDR2 YNFKEQ. CDR3 in amino acids: CASSQDREAYNEQFF. Written as DNA, the CDR3 is TGTGCCAGCAGCCAGGATCGGGAGGCGTACAATGAGCAGTTCTTC.

The sample holds many counts of this clonotype. CDR3 region: CASSHGLAGEREQYF. In DNA form, the CDR3 reads TGTGCCAGCAGTCACGGACTAGCGGGAGAGCGCGAGCAGTACTTC. V gene TRBV28 combines with J gene TRBJ2-7; 13 bases are shared with TRBD2. V gave up 5 bases and J gave up 6 bases; unmatched junction bases: 7. Germline CDR1 is MDHEN and CDR2 is SYDVKM. The CDR3 is 15 amino acids.

The chain is built from TRBV7-9 and TRBJ2-4, with 8 bases lining up with TRBD1. This CDR3 comprises 16 residues. CDR1 is SEHNR, CDR2 FQNEAQ, per germline (reference sequence). Trimming cost V 4 bases and J 3 bases; bases outside gene matches: 8. Here the CDR3 reads CASSSGQGVGKNIQYF. Written as DNA, the CDR3 is TGTGCCAGCAGCTCAGGACAGGGTGTAGGCAAAAACATTCAGTACTTC.

This clonotype was counted many times. The chain has TRBV27 and TRBJ1-2; 8 nucleotides match TRBD1. CDR1 is MNHEY, CDR2 SMNVEV, per germline (reference sequence). The V gene end was trimmed by 5 bases and the J gene end by 3 bases; junction bases not matched to a gene: 5. The CDR3 runs to 14 residues. The CDR3 DNA reads TGTGCCAGCAGTGCTGACAGGGGAGACTATGGCTACACCTTC. This translates into CASSADRGDYGYTF.

This clonotype was counted ten times or more. V is TRBV6-1 and J is TRBJ1-1, with 9 positions matching TRBD1. The CDR3 totals 15 residues. CDR1 and CDR2 from the germline V gene are MNHNS and SASEGT. The J segment lost 2 bases and the V segment lost 5 bases, leaving 6 bases of the junction unmatched. The CDR3 here is CASSPWDRENTEAFF. In DNA, the CDR3 is TGTGCCAGCAGTCCATGGGACAGGGAAAACACTGAAGCTTTCTTT.

This chain uses TRBV28 with TRBJ2-7, with 7 bases that match TRBD1. Germline CDR1 MDHEN, CDR2 SYDVKM. This CDR3 has 12 amino acids. After removal of 7 bases from V and 4 bases from J, the junction contained 4 bases not matched to a gene. The CDR3 sequence is CASTQGLYEQYF. In nucleotides, the CDR3 is TGTGCCAGCACACAGGGGCTATACGAGCAGTACTTC.

This sequence joins TRBV2 and TRBJ2-5, with TRBD2 matching over 11 bases. The V gene's germline CDR1 is SNHLY and CDR2 FYNNEI. The CDR3 is 15 amino acids. V shed 6 bases and J 7 bases; nucleotides not matched to a gene: 10. The CDR3 coding sequence is TGTGCCAGCAGAGGAACTAGCGGGGGAAAAGGGACCCAGTACTTC. Encoded protein: CASRGTSGGKGTQYF.

This clonotype was detected a few times. The V call is TRBV12-3 or TRBV12-4, the J call TRBJ2-1; D possibly matches TRBD1 or TRBD2 (5 bases each). V shed 10 bases and J shed 8 bases, with 18 bases lying between them. The CDR3 runs 13 residues. The CDR3, as DNA: TGTGCCACCCTACGGGGCACTCGGGATGAGCAGTTCTTC. It is translated as CATLRGTRDEQFF.

This clonotype has a handful of counts. The CDR3 sequence is CASSTPGEQYF. As DNA, the CDR3 is TGTGCCAGTAGCACCCCCGGCGAGCAGTACTTC. The V and J genes are TRBV19 and TRBJ2-7; D gene uncertain. Trimming shortened V by 6 bases and J by 6 bases, and 9 bases separated the two germline ends. Germline V lookup: CDR1 LNHDA, CDR2 SQIVND (reference sequence). The CDR3 is 11 residues long.

This clonotype was detected ten times or more. V is TRBV5-1 and J is TRBJ2-2; no definite D call. In germline, CDR1 is SGHRS, CDR2 YFSETQ. The length of the CDR3 is 15 residues. V was cut by 6 bases and J by 5 bases, with 17 bases left in between. CDR3: CASTPSRVETGELFF. The CDR3 DNA reads TGCGCCAGCACCCCGAGTAGGGTGGAGACCGGGGAGCTGTTTTTT.

This clonotype was counted only a few times. The chain joins TRBV5-1 to TRBJ2-1; 14 bases fit TRBD2. V was pared by 4 bases and J by 7 bases, with 16 bases of the junction left unmatched. Germline CDR1 is SGHRS and CDR2 is YFSETQ. This CDR3 has 19 amino acids. The CDR3 loop reads CASSRGKGTSGSIENEQFF. Written as DNA, the CDR3 is TGCGCCAGCAGCCGAGGGAAAGGGACTAGCGGGAGTATCGAGAATGAGCAGTTCTTC.

Of note for this clonotype: A much more abundant neighbour one base away suggests this may be a read error. V usage is TRBV30 and J usage is TRBJ2-3; D not resolved. The assigned J gene may be wrong: the sequence end matches TRBJ2-5 better. CDR1 and CDR2 from the germline V gene are GTSNPN and SVGIG (reference sequence). The CDR3 loop spans 14 amino acids. CDR3 region: CAWSGGGKGETQYF. In nucleotides, the CDR3 is TGTGCCTGGAGCGGTGGCGGAAAGGGCGAGACCCAGTACTTC.

This clonotype has at least ten counts. As DNA, the CDR3 is TGTGCCAGCAGCTTCAGGGGTTGGACTGAAGCTTTCTTT. This gives the protein CASSFRGWTEAFF. The chain employs TRBV5-8 and TRBJ1-1; a possible D gene is TRBD1 (6 bases). CDR1 and CDR2 (germline): SGHTS, YDEGEE. CDR3 size: 13 residues. Trimming shortened V by 2 bases and J by 5 bases, and 10 bases separated the two germline ends.

This clonotype was counted ten times or more. The chain has TRBV28 and TRBJ1-4; a weak D match, TRBD1 (5 bases). V dropped 4 bases and J dropped 7 bases, with 19 bases sitting between them. Germline V lookup: CDR1 MDHEN, CDR2 SYDVKM. The length of the CDR3 is 16 residues. This chain's CDR3 is CASSSPSGRLGEKLFF. The CDR3 DNA reads as TGTGCCAGCAGTTCACCTTCAGGGAGACTCGGTGAAAAACTGTTTTTT.

This clonotype was observed many times. The rearrangement uses TRBV12-3 or TRBV12-4 and TRBJ2-7; 7 bases are a match to TRBD1. This CDR3 comprises 13 residues. The trim removed 3 bases at V and 7 bases at J, leaving 6 bases unmatched. CDR3 coding DNA: TGTGCCAGCAGTTTTGACAGGGCAAAAGAGCAGTACTTC. The encoded protein is CASSFDRAKEQYF.

This clonotype was seen more than once but under ten times. The genes are TRBV3-1 and TRBJ1-2; tentative D call: TRBD1 (6 bases). CDR1 is LGHDT and CDR2 is YNNKEL in the germline V gene (reference sequence). This CDR3 has 14 amino acids. V shed 1 base and J shed 4 bases, with 10 bases lying between them. The DNA of the CDR3 is TGTGCCAGCAGCCAAGTCCCGGACAGCTATGGCTACACCTTC. Translating it yields CASSQVPDSYGYTF. Drawing the rest from reference TRBV3-1 and TRBJ1-2, the complete variable domain is DTAVSQTPKYLVTQMGNDKSIKCEQNLGHDTMYWYKQDSKKFLKIMFSYNNKELIINETVPNRFSPKSPDKAHLNLHINSLELGDSAVYFCASSQVPDSYGYTFGSGTRLTVV.

This clonotype was observed many times. The rearrangement links TRBV20-1 to TRBJ1-2, with 9 bases matching TRBD1. The CDR3 covers 12 residues. In germline, CDR1 is DFQATT, CDR2 SNEGSKA (reference sequence). This chain's CDR3 is CSLRDRVNGYTF. For the CDR3, the DNA is TGCAGCCTCCGGGACAGGGTTAATGGCTACACCTTC.

This clonotype was picked up a small number of times. Here the CDR3 DNA reads TGTGCCAGCAGTACCCTTATCGGTAACAATGAGCAGTTCTTC. Translating gives CASSTLIGNNEQFF. The V call is TRBV28, the J call TRBJ2-1; D ambiguous. The CDR3 runs to 14 residues. Trimming shortened V by 5 bases and J by 5 bases, and 13 bases separated the two germline ends. Germline values: CDR1 MDHEN, CDR2 SYDVKM.

This clonotype was recorded at least ten times. V and J are TRBV28 and TRBJ2-3; a possible D gene is TRBD1 (6 bases). Germline CDR1 is MDHEN and CDR2 is SYDVKM. The CDR3 runs to 14 residues. The V gene lost 3 bases and the J gene lost 6 bases, with 13 bases spanning the gap. As DNA, the CDR3 is TGTGCCAGCAGTTTGAGTGGTAGGGGGGATACGCAGTATTTT. Protein product: CASSLSGRGDTQYF.

This clonotype has at least ten counts. V and J are TRBV27 and TRBJ1-4, with D maybe TRBD1 (6 bases). V lost 4 bases, J lost 0 bases, and 21 bases lay in between. Per germline, CDR1 MNHEY and CDR2 SMNVEV (reference sequence). The CDR3 is 19 amino acids. The CDR3: CASSSFTGYPFATNEKLFF. CDR3 sequence (DNA): TGTGCCAGCAGTTCATTTACAGGGTACCCCTTTGCAACTAATGAAAAACTGTTTTTT.

This clonotype showed up many times. J is TRBJ2-7 and V is TRBV6-1; possibly TRBD2 for D (6 bases). The CDR3 is 14 residues long. V was clipped by 5 bases and J by 0 bases, with 11 bases between them. Germline V gene lookup returns CDR1 MNHNS and CDR2 SASEGT. In nucleotides, the CDR3 is TGTGCCAGCAGTCTTACTAGCTTCTCCTACGAGCAGTACTTC. Amino acid sequence: CASSLTSFSYEQYF.

This clonotype has ten or more counts. The chain employs TRBV28 and TRBJ2-1; TRBD1 aligns across 8 bases. The length of the CDR3 is 15 residues. Germline V gives CDR1 MDHEN, CDR2 SYDVKM. V gave up 6 bases and J gave up 0 bases; unmatched junction bases: 4. CDR3 sequence: CASRTRGLSYNEQFF. Written as DNA, the CDR3 is TGTGCCAGCAGAACCAGGGGGCTCTCCTACAATGAGCAGTTCTTC.

Turning to this clonotype: A much larger clone lies one base from this, so it may be a read error. The CDR3 bases are TGTGCCAGCGGCTTAGGATCCGTGGGGAAGAGCGAGCAGTACTTC. It translates to CASGLGSVGKSEQYF. The chain uses TRBV13 and TRBJ2-7; D remains ambiguous. The CDR3 runs 15 residues. Germline CDR1 PRHDT, CDR2 FYEKMQ (reference sequence).

A note on this clonotype: This clone may be a read error of a much larger clone one base away. The chain recombines TRBV7-9 with TRBJ1-1, with 7 bases fitting TRBD1. From germline, CDR1 is SEHNR and CDR2 FQNEAQ (reference sequence). The CDR3 covers 15 residues. Trimming took 5 bases from V and 4 from J; bases not matched to a gene: 10. DNA for the CDR3: TGTGCCAGCAGCGCCGGGACAGCCATGAGCACTGAAGCTTTCTTT. Residues: CASSAGTAMSTEAFF.

This chain connects TRBV4-1 to TRBJ2-7, with 11 bases fitting TRBD2. Germline CDR1 is MGHRA and CDR2 is YSYEKL. The V and J ends lost 1 base and 3 bases, in that order; junction bases with no gene match: 2. This CDR3 region has 15 residues. CDR3 nucleotides: TGCGCCAGCAGCCAAGTGGGGACTAGCGGCTACGAGCAGTACTTC. The encoded protein is CASSQVGTSGYEQYF.

This clonotype showed up just a few times. This chain links TRBV7-3 with TRBJ1-2; 11 bases are a match to TRBD1. CDR3 size: 13 residues. The V segment lost 5 bases and the J segment 8 bases; nucleotides outside the gene matches: 4. Per germline, CDR1 SGHTA and CDR2 FQGTGA. The CDR3: CASSRGQGVGYTF. In DNA, the CDR3 is TGTGCCAGCAGCCGGGGACAGGGGGTAGGCTACACCTTC.

This clonotype was recorded many times. V is TRBV25-1 and J is TRBJ2-1, with 16 positions matching TRBD2. The J segment lost 2 bases and the V segment lost 1 base, leaving 14 bases of the junction unmatched. This CDR3 comprises 22 residues. Looked up from germline, CDR1 is MGHDK and CDR2 is SYGVNS. CDR3 region: CASSEWERSGTSGRAPYNEQFF. For the CDR3, the DNA is TGTGCCAGCAGTGAATGGGAGCGGAGCGGGACTAGCGGGAGGGCCCCCTACAATGAGCAGTTCTTC.

About this clonotype: A much more abundant neighbour one base away suggests this may be a read error. The chain joins TRBV24-1 to TRBJ2-1; 8 bases align to TRBD2. Germline values: CDR1 KGHDR, CDR2 SFDVKD. The CDR3 sequence is 14 residues long. CDR3 DNA sequence: TGTGCCACCAGTGACAGCGGGAGAGCCGATGAGCGGTTCTTC. Translating it yields CATSDSGRADERFF.

V and J are TRBV6-2 or TRBV6-3 and TRBJ2-6, with D maybe TRBD1 (5 bases). This CDR3 has 18 residues. Trimming took 2 bases from V and 0 from J, leaving 14 bases between them. From germline, CDR1 is MNHEY and CDR2 SVGEGT. As DNA, the CDR3 is TGTGCCAGCAGTTACACGACAGTCACTTTCTCTGGGGCCAACGTCCTGACTTTC. It is translated as CASSYTTVTFSGANVLTF.

This chain uses TRBV20-1 with TRBJ1-5; 10 bases agree with TRBD1. With 6 bases clipped from V and 5 bases from J, the junction kept 7 bases outside the gene matches. The CDR3 is 14 amino acids. CDR1 and CDR2 from the germline V gene are DFQATT and SNEGSKA (reference sequence). The CDR3 nucleotides are TGCAGTGCGTCCCGGACAGGGGGTGATCAGCCCCAGCATTTT. This gives the protein CSASRTGGDQPQHF.

This clonotype was seen many times. V gene TRBV3-1 combines with J gene TRBJ1-1; D remains unclear. Trimming took off 3 bases at V and 0 bases at J, with 8 bases between the two ends. CDR1 and CDR2 from the germline V gene are LGHDT and YNNKEL (reference sequence). CDR3 length: 14 residues. This chain's CDR3 is CASSQGGVNTEAFF. CDR3 nucleotides: TGTGCCAGCAGCCAGGGAGGTGTGAACACTGAAGCTTTCTTT.